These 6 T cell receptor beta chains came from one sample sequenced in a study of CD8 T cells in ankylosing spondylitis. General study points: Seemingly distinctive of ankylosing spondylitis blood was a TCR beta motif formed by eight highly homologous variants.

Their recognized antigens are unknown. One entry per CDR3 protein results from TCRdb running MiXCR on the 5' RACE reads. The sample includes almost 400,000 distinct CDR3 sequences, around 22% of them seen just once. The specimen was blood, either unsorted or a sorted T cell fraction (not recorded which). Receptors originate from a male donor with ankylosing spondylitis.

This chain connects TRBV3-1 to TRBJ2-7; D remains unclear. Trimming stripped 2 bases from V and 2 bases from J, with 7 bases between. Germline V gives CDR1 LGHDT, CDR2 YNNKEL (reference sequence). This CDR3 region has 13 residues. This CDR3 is CASSQFRAYEQYF. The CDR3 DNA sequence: TGTGCCAGCAGCCAATTCCGAGCCTACGAGCAGTACTTC.

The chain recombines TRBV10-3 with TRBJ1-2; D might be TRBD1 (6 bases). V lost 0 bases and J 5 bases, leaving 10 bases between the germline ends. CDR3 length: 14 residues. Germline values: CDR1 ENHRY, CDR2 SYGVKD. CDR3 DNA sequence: TGTGCCATCAGTGAGTCCCAGGGGACTTATGGCTACACCTTC. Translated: CAISESQGTYGYTF.

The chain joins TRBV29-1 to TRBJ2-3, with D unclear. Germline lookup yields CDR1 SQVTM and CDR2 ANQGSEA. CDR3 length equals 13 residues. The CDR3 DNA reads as TGCAGTCTTCGGTGGAGAGACACAGATACGCAGTATTTT. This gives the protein CSLRWRDTDTQYF.

The CDR3 DNA sequence: TGCAGTGCTACCGCTAGCGGGAGTGTCGGCGAGCAGTTCTTC. Translated, it gives CSATASGSVGEQFF. This chain uses TRBV20-1 with TRBJ2-1; TRBD2 agrees at 10 bases. Germline V CDR1 and CDR2: DFQATT, SNEGSKA (reference sequence). This CDR3 spans 14 amino acids. V dropped 4 bases and J dropped 10; count of bases not matched to a gene: 10.

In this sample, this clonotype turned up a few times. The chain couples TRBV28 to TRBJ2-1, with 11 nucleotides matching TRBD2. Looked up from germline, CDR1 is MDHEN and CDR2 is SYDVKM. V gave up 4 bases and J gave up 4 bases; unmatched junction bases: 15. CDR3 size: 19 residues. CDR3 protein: CASSSPPGTSGSFYNEQFF. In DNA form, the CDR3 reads TGTGCCAGCAGTTCCCCCCCCGGGACTAGCGGCTCCTTTTACAATGAGCAGTTCTTC.

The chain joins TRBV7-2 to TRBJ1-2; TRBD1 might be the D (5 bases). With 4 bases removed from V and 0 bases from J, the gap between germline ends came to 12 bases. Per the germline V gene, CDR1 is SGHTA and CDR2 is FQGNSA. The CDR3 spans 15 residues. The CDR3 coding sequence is TGTGCCAGCAGCTCTCGGACATTAACTAACTATGGCTACACCTTC. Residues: CASSSRTLTNYGYTF. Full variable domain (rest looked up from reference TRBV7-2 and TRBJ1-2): GAGVSQSPSNKVTEKGKDVELRCDPISGHTALYWYRQSLGQGLEFLIYFQGNSAPDKSGLPSDRFSAERTGGSVSTLTIQRTQQEDSAVYLCASSSRTLTNYGYTFGSGTRLTVV.